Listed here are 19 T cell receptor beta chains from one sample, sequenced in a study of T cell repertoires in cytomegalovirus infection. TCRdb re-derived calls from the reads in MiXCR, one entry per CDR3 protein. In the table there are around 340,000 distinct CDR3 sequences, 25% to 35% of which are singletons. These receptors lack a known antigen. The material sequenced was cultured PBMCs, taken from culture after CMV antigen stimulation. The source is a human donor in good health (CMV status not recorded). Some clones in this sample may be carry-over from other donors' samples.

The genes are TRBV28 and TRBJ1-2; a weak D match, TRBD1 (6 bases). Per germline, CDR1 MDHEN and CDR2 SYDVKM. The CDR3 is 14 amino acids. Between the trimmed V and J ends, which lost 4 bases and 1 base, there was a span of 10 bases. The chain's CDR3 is CASSWGTHNYGYTF. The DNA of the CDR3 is TGTGCCAGCAGTTGGGGGACACATAACTATGGCTACACCTTC.

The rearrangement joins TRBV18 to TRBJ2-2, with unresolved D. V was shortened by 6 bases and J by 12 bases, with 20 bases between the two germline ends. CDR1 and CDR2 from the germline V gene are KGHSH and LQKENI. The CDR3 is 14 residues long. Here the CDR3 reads CASSNVAGTQKLFF. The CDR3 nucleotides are TGTGCCAGCTCTAACGTGGCAGGAACACAGAAGCTGTTTTTT.

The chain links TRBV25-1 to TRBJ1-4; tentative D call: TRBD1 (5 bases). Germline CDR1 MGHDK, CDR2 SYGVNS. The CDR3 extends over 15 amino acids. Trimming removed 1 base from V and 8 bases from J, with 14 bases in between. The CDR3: CASSESPGAKEKLFF. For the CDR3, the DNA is TGTGCCAGCAGTGAATCCCCCGGGGCCAAGGAAAAACTGTTTTTT.

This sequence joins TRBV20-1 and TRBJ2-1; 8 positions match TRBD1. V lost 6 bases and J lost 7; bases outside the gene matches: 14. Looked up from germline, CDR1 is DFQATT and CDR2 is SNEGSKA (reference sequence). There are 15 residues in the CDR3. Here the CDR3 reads CSAIPPRQGRNEQFF. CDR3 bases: TGCAGTGCCATCCCGCCCCGACAGGGGAGAAATGAGCAGTTCTTC.

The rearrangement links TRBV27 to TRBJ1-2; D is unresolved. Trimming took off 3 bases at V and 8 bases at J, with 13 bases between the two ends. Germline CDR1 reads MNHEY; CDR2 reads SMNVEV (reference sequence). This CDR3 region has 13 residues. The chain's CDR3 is CASSFTRQSGYTF. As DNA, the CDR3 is TGTGCCAGCAGTTTCACCCGTCAGTCCGGCTACACCTTC.

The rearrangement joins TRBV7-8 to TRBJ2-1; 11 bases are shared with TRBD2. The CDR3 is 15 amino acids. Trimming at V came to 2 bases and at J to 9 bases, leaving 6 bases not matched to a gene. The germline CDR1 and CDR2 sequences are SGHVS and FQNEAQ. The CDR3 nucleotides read TGTGCCAGCAGCTTAAATAGCGGGGGGGGGGGTGAGCAGTTCTTC. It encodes CASSLNSGGGGEQFF.

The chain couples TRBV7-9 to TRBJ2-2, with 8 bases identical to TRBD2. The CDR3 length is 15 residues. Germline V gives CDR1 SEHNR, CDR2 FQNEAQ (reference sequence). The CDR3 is CATQILAGNTGELFF. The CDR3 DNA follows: TGTGCGACGCAGATTTTAGCGGGAAACACCGGGGAGCTGTTTTTT.

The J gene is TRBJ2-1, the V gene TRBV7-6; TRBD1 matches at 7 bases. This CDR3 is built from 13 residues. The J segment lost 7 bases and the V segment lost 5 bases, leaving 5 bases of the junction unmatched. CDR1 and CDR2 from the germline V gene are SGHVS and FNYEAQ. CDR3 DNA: TGTGCCAGCAGCAAGGACAGGTGGAATGAGCAGTTCTTC. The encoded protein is CASSKDRWNEQFF.

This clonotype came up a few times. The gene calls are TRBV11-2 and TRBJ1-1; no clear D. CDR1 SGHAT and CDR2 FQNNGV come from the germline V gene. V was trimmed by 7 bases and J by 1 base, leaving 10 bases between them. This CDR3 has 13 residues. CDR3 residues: CASNANTNTEAFF. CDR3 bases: TGTGCCAGCAACGCGAACACGAACACTGAAGCTTTCTTT.

The CDR3 sequence is CATSDPSGSSYNEQFF. CDR3 nucleotide sequence: TGTGCCACCAGTGATCCAAGCGGTAGCTCCTACAATGAGCAGTTCTTC. This chain links TRBV24-1 with TRBJ2-1, with D possibly TRBD2 on 5 matching bases. Germline V CDR1 and CDR2: KGHDR, SFDVKD. The CDR3 runs to 16 residues. Deletions cut 3 bases from V and 0 bases from J, with 11 bases between.

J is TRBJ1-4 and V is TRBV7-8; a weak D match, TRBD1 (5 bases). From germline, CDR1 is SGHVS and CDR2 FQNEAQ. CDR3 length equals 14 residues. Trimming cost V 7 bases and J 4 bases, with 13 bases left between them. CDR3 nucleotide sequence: TGTGCCAGCACCCGGGGGGGAGTTAATGAAAAACTGTTTTTT. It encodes CASTRGGVNEKLFF.

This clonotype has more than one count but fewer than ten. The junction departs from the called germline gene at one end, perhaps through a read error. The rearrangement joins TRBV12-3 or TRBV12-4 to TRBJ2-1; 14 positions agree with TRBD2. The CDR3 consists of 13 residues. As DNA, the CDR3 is TGTGCCAGCAGTTTCCCGGGACTAGCGGGGGTAGGCTTC. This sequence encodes CASSFPGLAGVGF.

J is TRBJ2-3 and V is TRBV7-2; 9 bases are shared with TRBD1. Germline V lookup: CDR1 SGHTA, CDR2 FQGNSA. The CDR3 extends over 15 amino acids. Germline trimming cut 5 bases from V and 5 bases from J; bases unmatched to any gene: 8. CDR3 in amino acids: CASSPPQGAGDTQYF. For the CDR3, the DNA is TGTGCCAGCAGCCCCCCACAGGGGGCCGGAGATACGCAGTATTTT.

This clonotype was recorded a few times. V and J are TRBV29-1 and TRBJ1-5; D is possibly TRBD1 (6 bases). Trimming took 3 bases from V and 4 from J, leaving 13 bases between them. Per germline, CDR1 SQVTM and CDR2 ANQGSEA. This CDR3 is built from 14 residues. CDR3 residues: CSVDTGQGNQPQHF. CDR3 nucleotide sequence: TGCAGCGTTGACACGGGGCAGGGGAATCAGCCCCAGCATTTT.

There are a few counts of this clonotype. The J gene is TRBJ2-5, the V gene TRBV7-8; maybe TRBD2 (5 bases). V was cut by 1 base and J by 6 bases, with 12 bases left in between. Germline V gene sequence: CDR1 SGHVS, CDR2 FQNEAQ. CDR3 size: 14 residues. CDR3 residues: CASSLGSGEQTQYF. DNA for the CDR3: TGTGCCAGCAGCTTAGGTTCCGGGGAACAGACCCAGTACTTC.

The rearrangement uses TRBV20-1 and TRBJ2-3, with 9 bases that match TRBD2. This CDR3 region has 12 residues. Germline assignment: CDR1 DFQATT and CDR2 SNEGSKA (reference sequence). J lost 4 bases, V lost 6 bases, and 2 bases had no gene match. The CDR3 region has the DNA TGCAGTGCAGTAGCGGGAGCAGATACGCAGTATTTT. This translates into CSAVAGADTQYF.

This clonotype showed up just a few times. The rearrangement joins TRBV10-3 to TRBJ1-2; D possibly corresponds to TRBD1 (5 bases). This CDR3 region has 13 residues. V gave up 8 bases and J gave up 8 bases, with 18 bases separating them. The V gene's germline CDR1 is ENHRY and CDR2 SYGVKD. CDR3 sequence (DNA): TGTGCCATCGAGCGTGAAAGGACATCGGGCTACACCTTC. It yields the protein CAIERERTSGYTF.

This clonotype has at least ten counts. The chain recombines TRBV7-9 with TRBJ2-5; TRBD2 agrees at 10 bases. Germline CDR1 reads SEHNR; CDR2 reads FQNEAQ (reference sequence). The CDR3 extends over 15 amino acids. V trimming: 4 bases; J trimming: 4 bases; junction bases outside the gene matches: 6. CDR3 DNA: TGTGCCAGCAGCTCTGGACTAGCGGAACTAGAGACCCAGTACTTC. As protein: CASSSGLAELETQYF. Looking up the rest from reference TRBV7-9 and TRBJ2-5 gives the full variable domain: DTGVSQNPRHKITKRGQNVTFRCDPISEHNRLYWYRQTLGQGPEFLTYFQNEAQLEKSRLLSDRFSAERPKGSFSTLEIQRTEQGDSAMYLCASSSGLAELETQYFGPGTRLLVL.

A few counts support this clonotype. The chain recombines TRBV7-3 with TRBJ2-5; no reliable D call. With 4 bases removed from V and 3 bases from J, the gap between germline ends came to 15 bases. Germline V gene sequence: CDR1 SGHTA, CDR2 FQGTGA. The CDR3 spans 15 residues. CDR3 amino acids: CASSSRRRNEETQYF. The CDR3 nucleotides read TGTGCCAGCAGCTCCCGAAGACGGAATGAAGAGACCCAGTACTTC.